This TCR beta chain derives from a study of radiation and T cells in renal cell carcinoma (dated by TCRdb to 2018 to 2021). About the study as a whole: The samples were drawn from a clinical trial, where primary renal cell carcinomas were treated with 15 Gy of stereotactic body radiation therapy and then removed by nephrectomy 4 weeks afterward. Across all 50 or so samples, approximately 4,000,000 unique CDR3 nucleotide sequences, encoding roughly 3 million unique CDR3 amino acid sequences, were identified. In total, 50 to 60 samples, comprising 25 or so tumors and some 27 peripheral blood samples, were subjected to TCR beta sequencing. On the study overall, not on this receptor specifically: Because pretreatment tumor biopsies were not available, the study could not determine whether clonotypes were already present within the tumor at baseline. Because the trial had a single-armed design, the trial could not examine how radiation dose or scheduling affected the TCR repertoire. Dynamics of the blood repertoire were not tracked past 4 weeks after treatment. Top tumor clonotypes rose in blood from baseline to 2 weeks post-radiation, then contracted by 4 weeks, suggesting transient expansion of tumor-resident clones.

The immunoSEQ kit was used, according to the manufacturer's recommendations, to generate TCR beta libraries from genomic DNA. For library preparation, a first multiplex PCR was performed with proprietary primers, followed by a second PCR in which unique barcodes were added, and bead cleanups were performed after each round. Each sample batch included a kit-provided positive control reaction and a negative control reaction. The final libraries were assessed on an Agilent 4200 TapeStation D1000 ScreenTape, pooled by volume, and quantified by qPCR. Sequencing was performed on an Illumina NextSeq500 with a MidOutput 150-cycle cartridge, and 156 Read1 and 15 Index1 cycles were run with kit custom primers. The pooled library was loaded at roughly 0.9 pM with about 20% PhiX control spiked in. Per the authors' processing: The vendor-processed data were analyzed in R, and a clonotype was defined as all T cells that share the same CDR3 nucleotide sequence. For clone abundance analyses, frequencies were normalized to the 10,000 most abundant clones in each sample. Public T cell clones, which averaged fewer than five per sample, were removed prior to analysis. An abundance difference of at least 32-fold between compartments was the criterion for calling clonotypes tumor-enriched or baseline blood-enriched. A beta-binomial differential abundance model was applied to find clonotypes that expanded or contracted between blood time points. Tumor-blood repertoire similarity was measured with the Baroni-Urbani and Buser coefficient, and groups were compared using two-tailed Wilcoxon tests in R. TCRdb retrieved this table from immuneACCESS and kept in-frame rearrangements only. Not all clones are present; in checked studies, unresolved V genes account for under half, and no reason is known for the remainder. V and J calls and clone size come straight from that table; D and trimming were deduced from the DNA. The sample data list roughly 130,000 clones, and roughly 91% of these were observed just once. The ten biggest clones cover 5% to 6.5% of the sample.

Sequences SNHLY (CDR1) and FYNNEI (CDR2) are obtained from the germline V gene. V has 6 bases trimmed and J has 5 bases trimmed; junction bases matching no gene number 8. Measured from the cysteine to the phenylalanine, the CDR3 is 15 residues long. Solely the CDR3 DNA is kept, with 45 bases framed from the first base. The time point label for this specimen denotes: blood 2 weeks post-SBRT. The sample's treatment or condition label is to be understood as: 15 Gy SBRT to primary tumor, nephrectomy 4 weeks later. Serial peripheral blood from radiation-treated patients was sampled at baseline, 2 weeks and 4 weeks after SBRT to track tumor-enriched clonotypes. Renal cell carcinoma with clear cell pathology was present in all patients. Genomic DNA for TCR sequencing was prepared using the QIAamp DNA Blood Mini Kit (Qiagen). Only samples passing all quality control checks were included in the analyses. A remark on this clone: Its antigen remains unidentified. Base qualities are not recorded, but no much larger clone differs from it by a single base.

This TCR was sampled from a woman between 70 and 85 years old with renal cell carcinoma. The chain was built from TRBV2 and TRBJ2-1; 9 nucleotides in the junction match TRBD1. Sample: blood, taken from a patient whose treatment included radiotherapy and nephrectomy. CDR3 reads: CASSRTGVGNNEQFF. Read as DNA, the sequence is TGTGCCAGCAGCCGGACAGGGGTGGGGAACAATGAGCAGTTCTTC.